A selection of T cell receptor beta chains follows, all from one sample in a study of shared clonotypes between healthy human individuals. The method was immunoSEQ multiplex PCR; TCRdb's version includes in-frame clones alone and lacks a portion of them. The table records some 580,000 clones, almost 97% of them present only once. Sequencing used naive CD4+ T cells sorted from blood. These receptors were obtained from a woman aged 25 to 39 in good health. Each CDR3 is given without its conserved first and last residue.

CDR3 protein: AWSRRTNTGELF; J gene: TRBJ2-2; V gene: TRBV30
CDR3 protein: ASSLSGGGPYEQY; J gene: TRBJ2-7; V gene: TRBV28
CDR3 protein: ASSVGDTHGYT; J gene: TRBJ1-2; V gene: TRBV2
CDR3 protein: ASSRQGSNQPQH; J gene: TRBJ1-5; V gene: TRBV28
CDR3 protein: ASSRLAGTTIGEQY; J gene: TRBJ2-7; V gene: TRBV4-1
CDR3 protein: ASKLAGETDTQY; J gene: TRBJ2-3; V gene: TRBV10-2
CDR3 protein: ASSEEGGGLVPTEQY; J gene: TRBJ2-7; V gene: TRBV10-2
CDR3 protein: ASSKGGRRALKTQY; J gene: TRBJ2-5; V gene: TRBV21-1
CDR3 protein: ASSVALGGGENEQF; J gene: TRBJ2-1; V gene: TRBV9
CDR3 protein: ASGGGLGEKLF; J gene: TRBJ1-4; V gene: TRBV6-5
CDR3 protein: ASSQIGSSYNEQF; J gene: TRBJ2-1; V gene: TRBV4-2
CDR3 protein: ASSLPLGPSYEQY; J gene: TRBJ2-7; V gene: TRBV7-2
CDR3 protein: ASSEDRGYQPQH; J gene: TRBJ1-5; V gene: TRBV10-1
CDR3 protein: ASSLVGSGTEAF; J gene: TRBJ1-1; V gene: TRBV7-9
CDR3 protein: AIKPSQGTEAF; J gene: TRBJ1-1; V gene: TRBV10-3
CDR3 protein: ASSLRRLTHEKLF; J gene: TRBJ1-4; V gene: TRBV5-6
CDR3 protein: ATPGGSYNEQF; J gene: TRBJ2-1; V gene: TRBV19
CDR3 protein: ATSGTNRGRNQPQH; J gene: TRBJ1-5; V gene: TRBV15
CDR3 protein: ASSRTGSNTGELF; J gene: TRBJ2-2; V gene: TRBV11-2
CDR3 protein: ASREDTYPGKLF; J gene: TRBJ1-4; V gene: TRBV6-1
CDR3 protein: ASSQGTSLDTQY; J gene: TRBJ2-3; V gene: TRBV4-2